This TCR beta chain was retrieved from a study of low-dose radiotherapy and immunotherapy resistance in tumors. Turning to the study itself: Doses delivered to Cohort 2 were 1 Gy per fraction every two weeks, amounting to 13 Gy over 26 weeks. Patients were given intravenous nivolumab 240 mg every two weeks plus ipilimumab 1 mg/kg every six weeks. One day prior to radiation and immunotherapy, intravenous cyclophosphamide at 200 mg/m2 was given, repeated every two weeks. Oral aspirin 300 mg was taken by patients daily for four cycles from cycle 1 day 1.

This clonotype was recorded a few times. Described time point: after trial treatment. The treatment: LDRT plus nivolumab, ipilimumab, low-dose cyclophosphamide and aspirin (RACIN trial). First-strand cDNA relied on TRAV- and TRBV-specific primers spanning alpha and beta chains. It was with a constant-region primer and a V-primer adapter that TCRs were amplified over roughly 19 PCR cycles. Using its own MiXCR run on the reads, TCRdb lists one record per CDR3 protein. The table has approximately 45,000 distinct CDR3 sequences, 25% to 30% seen once. This TCR derives from a male donor with prostate cancer. Sequenced material: PBMCs, taken after low-dose radiotherapy plus immunotherapy.

CDR3: CASSLGLASYEQYF. The CDR3, as DNA: TGTGCCAGCAGCTTAGGGCTAGCCTCCTACGAGCAGTACTTC. V and J are TRBV5-6 and TRBJ2-7; a possible D gene is TRBD2 (5 bases). CDR1 SGHDT and CDR2 YYEEEE come from the germline V gene. Deletions cut 2 bases from V and 0 bases from J, with 9 bases between. The CDR3 sequence is 14 residues long.